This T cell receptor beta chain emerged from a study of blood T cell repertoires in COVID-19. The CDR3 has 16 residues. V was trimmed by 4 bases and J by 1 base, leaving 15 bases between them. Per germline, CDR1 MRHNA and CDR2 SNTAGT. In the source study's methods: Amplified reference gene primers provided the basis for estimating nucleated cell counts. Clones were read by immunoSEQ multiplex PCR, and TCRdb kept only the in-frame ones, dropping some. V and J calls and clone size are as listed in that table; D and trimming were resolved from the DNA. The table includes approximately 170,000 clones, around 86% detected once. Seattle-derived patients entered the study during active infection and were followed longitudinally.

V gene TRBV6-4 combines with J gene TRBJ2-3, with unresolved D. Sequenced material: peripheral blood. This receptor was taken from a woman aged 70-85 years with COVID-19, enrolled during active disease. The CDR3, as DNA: TGTGCCAGCAGTGCGGATGGCGGAACCCGCACAGATACGCAGTATTTT. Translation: CASSADGGTRTDTQYF.